The 9 T cell receptor beta chains listed next were all sequenced from one sample in a study of blood T cell repertoires in COVID-19. Produced via immunoSEQ multiplex PCR; TCRdb's table is partial and in-frame only. The top ten hold around 5.3% of the sample, which has roughly 100,000 clones, 87% seen once. Sequenced input: peripheral blood. The receptor source for this set is a woman aged 45-60 years with COVID-19, enrolled during active disease.

The chain has TRBV7-2 and TRBJ1-3, with D possibly matching TRBD1 (5 bases). Looked up from germline, CDR1 is SGHTA and CDR2 is FQGNSA. V shed 4 bases and J shed 0 bases, with 10 bases lying between them. The CDR3 loop spans 15 amino acids. This chain's CDR3 is CASSSSGISGNTIYF. The CDR3 region has the DNA TGTGCCAGCAGCTCTTCAGGGATCTCTGGAAACACCATATATTTT.

The gene calls are TRBV27 and TRBJ1-6; 11 nucleotides match TRBD1. J was trimmed by 9 bases and V by 6 bases; bases with no gene match: 7. From germline, CDR1 is MNHEY and CDR2 SMNVEV (reference sequence). The CDR3 has 15 residues. Here the CDR3 reads CASRAGQGASSPLHF. CDR3 nucleotide sequence: TGTGCCAGCAGGGCAGGACAGGGGGCTAGTTCACCCCTCCACTTT.

The chain recombines TRBV7-2 with TRBJ2-7; a weak D match, TRBD2 (5 bases). The CDR3 has 16 residues. Germline CDR1 reads SGHTA; CDR2 reads FQGNSA. V lost 8 bases, J lost 0 bases, and 20 bases lay in between. CDR3 loop: CASLGWTAGRSYEQYF. The CDR3 DNA reads TGTGCCAGCTTGGGCTGGACGGCGGGCCGCTCCTACGAGCAGTACTTC. The full variable domain, with the rest looked up from reference TRBV7-2 and TRBJ2-7, is GAGVSQSPSNKVTEKGKDVELRCDPISGHTALYWYRQSLGQGLEFLIYFQGNSAPDKSGLPSDRFSAERTGGSVSTLTIQRTQQEDSAVYLCASLGWTAGRSYEQYFGPGTRLTVT.

This clone appeared once. The chain uses TRBV11-3 and TRBJ2-3; 8 bases map to TRBD2. Germline V CDR1 and CDR2: SGHNT, YENEEA. The CDR3 spans 18 residues. J was trimmed by 7 bases and V by 0 bases; bases with no gene match: 15. The CDR3 DNA follows: TGTGCCAGCAGCTTAGATTTTGCGGGGGGTCAGTCTCATCATACGCAGTATTTT. Protein sequence: CASSLDFAGGQSHHTQYF.

The chain has TRBV7-3 and TRBJ2-1, with 12 bases aligning to TRBD1. From germline, CDR1 is SGHTA and CDR2 FQGTGA. The CDR3 has 16 residues. Trimming removed 5 bases from V and 8 bases from J; junction bases left unmatched: 10. The CDR3 loop is CASSTGTGGFIDEQFF. CDR3 nucleotides: TGTGCCAGCAGCACCGGGACAGGGGGCTTTATCGATGAGCAGTTCTTC. The full variable domain, with the rest looked up from reference TRBV7-3 and TRBJ2-1, is GAGVSQTPSNKVTEKGKYVELRCDPISGHTALYWYRQSLGQGPEFLIYFQGTGAADDSGLPNDRFFAVRPEGSVSTLKIQRTERGDSAVYLCASSTGTGGFIDEQFFGPGTRLTVL.

The chain has TRBV5-1 and TRBJ2-3; D not resolved. Per the germline V gene, CDR1 is SGHRS and CDR2 is YFSETQ. This CDR3 contains 14 residues. Trimming stripped 4 bases from V and 0 bases from J, with 9 bases between. CDR3 region: CASSTGFSTDTQYF. The CDR3 DNA reads as TGCGCCAGCAGCACCGGGTTTAGCACAGATACGCAGTATTTT.

The CDR3 nucleotides are TGTGCCAGCAGGACAGGGGGCATGCCCCAGCATTTT. Protein: CASRTGGMPQHF. The V and J genes are TRBV19 and TRBJ1-5; TRBD1 agrees at 11 bases. Germline CDR1 reads LNHDA; CDR2 reads SQIVND (reference sequence). The CDR3 consists of 12 residues. Trimming cost V 9 bases and J 9 bases; bases outside gene matches: 4.

The CDR3 region is CAWTIGGSDTQYF. CDR3 DNA sequence: TGTGCCTGGACGATCGGGGGGTCAGATACGCAGTATTTT. V is TRBV30 and J is TRBJ2-3; 7 bases line up with TRBD2. The CDR3 spans 13 residues. CDR1 and CDR2 from the germline V gene are GTSNPN and SVGIG (reference sequence). V lost 4 bases, J lost 4 bases, and 5 bases stayed unmatched. Filled out from reference TRBV30 and TRBJ2-3, the complete variable domain reads SQTIHQWPATLVQPVGSPLSLECTVEGTSNPNLYWYRQAAGRGLQLLFYSVGIGQISSEVPQNLSASRPQDRQFILSSKKLLLSDSGFYLCAWTIGGSDTQYFGPGTRLTVL.

In this sample, this clone turned up a few times. The chain combines TRBV11-2 with TRBJ2-2; a possible D gene is TRBD1 (6 bases). CDR1 is SGHAT, CDR2 FQNNGV, per germline. The CDR3 is 18 residues long. The germline V and J ends were trimmed by 0 bases and 3 bases, with 17 bases remaining between them. CDR3 sequence reads: CASSLDIYANRDTGELFF. The CDR3 nucleotides read TGTGCCAGCAGCTTAGACATATACGCGAACAGGGACACCGGGGAGCTGTTTTTT.